The clone carrying this T cell receptor beta chain was seen a handful of times. Its antigen remains unidentified. This entry comes from a study of early T cells in non-severe SARS-CoV-2 infection. Study information: Sequenced material consisted of bulk RNA (from unsorted whole blood), and chains were unpaired.

Study-level results: The matching step, a VDJdb search, favored anti-spike CD8 responses and missed private and CD4 specificities.

Unique molecular identifiers (one per individual cDNA molecule) were attached. TCRdb reanalysed the 5' RACE reads using MiXCR and keeps one entry per CDR3 protein. The sample carries 25,000 to 30,000 distinct CDR3 sequences, roughly 4.8% recorded once. Deletions cut 3 bases from V and 3 bases from J, with 12 bases between. This CDR3 contains 14 residues. Germline V CDR1 and CDR2: MNHEY, SVGAGI. The specimen sequenced was whole blood. This receptor was obtained from an adult who was a healthcare worker with PCR-confirmed SARS-CoV-2 infection or an uninfected control (not recorded which). The chain carries TRBV6-5 and TRBJ2-7; D is perhaps TRBD1 or TRBD2 (6 bases each). The CDR3 nucleotides read TGTGCCAGCAGTTATCGGGGGCTTCTCTACGAGCAGTACTTC. Translated: CASSYRGLLYEQYF.